This T cell receptor (beta chain) appears in the sequencing data of a study of blood T cell repertoires in COVID-19. Study as a whole: Sources were T cells, B-cell-depleted T cells, or PBMCs; the material itself was cDNA or gDNA.

In the source study's methods: Reference gene primers were amplified, and this amplification served to estimate nucleated cell counts. The repertoire was sequenced with immunoSEQ multiplex PCR; TCRdb's copy has only in-frame clones and lacks some. That table furnishes V, J and clone size, whereas the DNA furnished D and trimming. This table has over 200,000 clones, 80% to 85% appearing once. Germline lookup yields CDR1 SGHTA and CDR2 FQGNSA. CDR3 length equals 16 residues. Trimming took 4 bases from V and 2 from J; bases not matched to a gene: 4. The gene calls are TRBV7-2 and TRBJ2-3; 12 bases fit TRBD2. The TCR sequence derives from a human donor in a cohort sampled during active COVID-19. Sequencing was done on a sample of peripheral blood. In nucleotides, the CDR3 is TGTGCCAGCAGCTCCGGACTAGCGGGATCCACAGATACGCAGTATTTT. Translating gives CASSSGLAGSTDTQYF.